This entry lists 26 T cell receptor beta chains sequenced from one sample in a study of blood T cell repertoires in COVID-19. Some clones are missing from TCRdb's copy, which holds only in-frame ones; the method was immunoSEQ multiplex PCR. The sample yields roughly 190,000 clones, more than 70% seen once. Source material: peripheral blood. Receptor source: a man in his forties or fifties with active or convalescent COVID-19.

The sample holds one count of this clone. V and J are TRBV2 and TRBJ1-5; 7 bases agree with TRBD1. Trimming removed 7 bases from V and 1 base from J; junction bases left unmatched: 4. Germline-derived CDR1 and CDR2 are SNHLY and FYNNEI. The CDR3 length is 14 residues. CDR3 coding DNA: TGTGCCAGCACGACAGGGAGCAGCAATCAGCCCCAGCATTTT. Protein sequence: CASTTGSSNQPQHF. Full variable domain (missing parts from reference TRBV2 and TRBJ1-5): EPEVTQTPSHQVTQMGQEVILRCVPISNHLYFYWYRQILGQKVEFLVSFYNNEISEKSEIFDDQFSVERPDGSNFTLKIRSTKLEDSAMYFCASTTGSSNQPQHFGDGTRLSIL.

CDR3 nucleotides: TGCGCCAGCAGCGTAAAACAGGGGAGCTATGGCTACACCTTC. Encoded protein: CASSVKQGSYGYTF. The rearrangement links TRBV5-1 to TRBJ1-2; 7 bases match TRBD1. There are 14 residues in the CDR3. Germline CDR1 reads SGHRS; CDR2 reads YFSETQ. J gave up 4 bases and V 4 bases, and 7 bases lay outside the gene matches.

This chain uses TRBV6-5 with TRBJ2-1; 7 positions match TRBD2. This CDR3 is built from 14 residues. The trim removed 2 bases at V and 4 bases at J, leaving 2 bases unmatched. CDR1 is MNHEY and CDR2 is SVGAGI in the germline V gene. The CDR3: CASSYGGSYNEQFF. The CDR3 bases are TGTGCCAGCAGTTACGGCGGGAGTTACAATGAGCAGTTCTTC.

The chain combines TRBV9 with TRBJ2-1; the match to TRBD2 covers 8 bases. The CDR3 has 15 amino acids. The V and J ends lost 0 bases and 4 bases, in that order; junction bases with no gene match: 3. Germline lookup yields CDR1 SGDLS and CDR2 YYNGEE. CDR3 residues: CASSVAGGLYNEQFF. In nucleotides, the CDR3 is TGTGCCAGCAGCGTAGCGGGGGGGTTGTACAATGAGCAGTTCTTC.

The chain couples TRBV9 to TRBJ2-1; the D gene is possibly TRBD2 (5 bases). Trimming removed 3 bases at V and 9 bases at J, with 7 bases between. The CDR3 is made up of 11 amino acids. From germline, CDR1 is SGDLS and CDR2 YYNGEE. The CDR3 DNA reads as TGTGCCAGCAGCGAGAGCGGTGAGCAGTTCTTC. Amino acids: CASSESGEQFF. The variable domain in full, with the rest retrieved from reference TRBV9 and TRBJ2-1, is DSGVTQTPKHLITATGQRVTLRCSPRSGDLSVYWYQQSLDQGLQFLIQYYNGEERAKGNILERFSAQQFPDLHSELNLSSLELGDSALYFCASSESGEQFFGPGTRLTVL.

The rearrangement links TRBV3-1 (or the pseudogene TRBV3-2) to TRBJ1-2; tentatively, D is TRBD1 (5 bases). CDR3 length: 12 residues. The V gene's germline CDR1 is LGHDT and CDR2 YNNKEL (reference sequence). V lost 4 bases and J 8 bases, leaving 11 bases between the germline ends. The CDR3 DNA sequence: TGTGCCAGCAGCCCGGGAGGGGCCGGCTACACCTTC. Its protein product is CASSPGGAGYTF.

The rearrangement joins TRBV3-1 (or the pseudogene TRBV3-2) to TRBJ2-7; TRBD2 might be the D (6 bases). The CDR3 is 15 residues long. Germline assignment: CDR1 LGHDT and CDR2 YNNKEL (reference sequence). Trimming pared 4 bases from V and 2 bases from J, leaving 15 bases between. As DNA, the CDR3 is TGTGCCAGCAGCCGGACGGCTAGCGACACCTACGAGCAGTACTTC. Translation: CASSRTASDTYEQYF.

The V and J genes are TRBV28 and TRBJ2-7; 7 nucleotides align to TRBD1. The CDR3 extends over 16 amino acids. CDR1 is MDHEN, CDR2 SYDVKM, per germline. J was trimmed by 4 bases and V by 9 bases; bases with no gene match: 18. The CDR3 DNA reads TGTGCCAGTAGATCCACACAGGGGTCGTCGAGATACGAGCAGTACTTC. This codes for CASRSTQGSSRYEQYF.

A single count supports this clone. The CDR3 DNA follows: TGTGCCAGCAGGGTGACCCGTCTGGGGGACAGAGGAGGAAACACCATATATTTT. Amino acids: CASRVTRLGDRGGNTIYF. This rearrangement joins TRBV28 to TRBJ1-3; 7 nucleotides match TRBD1. V shed 6 bases and J 4 bases; nucleotides not matched to a gene: 18. Germline V gene lookup returns CDR1 MDHEN and CDR2 SYDVKM. The CDR3 runs 18 residues.

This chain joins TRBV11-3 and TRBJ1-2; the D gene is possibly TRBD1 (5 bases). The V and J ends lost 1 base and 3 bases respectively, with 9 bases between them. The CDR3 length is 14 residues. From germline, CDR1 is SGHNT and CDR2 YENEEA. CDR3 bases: TGTGCCAGCAGCTTAGTTGCGGGGGACTATGGCTACACCTTC. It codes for CASSLVAGDYGYTF.

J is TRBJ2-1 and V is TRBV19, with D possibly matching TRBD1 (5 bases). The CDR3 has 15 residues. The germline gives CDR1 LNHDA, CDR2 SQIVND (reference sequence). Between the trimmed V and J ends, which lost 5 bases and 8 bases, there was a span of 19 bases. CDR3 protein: CASSAPQGRRDEQFF. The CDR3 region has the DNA TGTGCCAGTAGTGCCCCTCAGGGTCGACGCGATGAGCAGTTCTTC.

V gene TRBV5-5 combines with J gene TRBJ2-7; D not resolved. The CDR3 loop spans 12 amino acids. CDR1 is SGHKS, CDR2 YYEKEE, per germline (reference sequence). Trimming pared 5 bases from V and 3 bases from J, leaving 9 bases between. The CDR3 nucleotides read TGTGCCAGCAGTGTGGAGAACTACGAGCAGTACTTC. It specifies CASSVENYEQYF.

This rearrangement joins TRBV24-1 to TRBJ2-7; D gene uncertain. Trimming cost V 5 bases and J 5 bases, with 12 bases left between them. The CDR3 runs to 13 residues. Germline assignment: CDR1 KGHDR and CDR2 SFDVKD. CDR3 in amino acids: CATSGDIVNEQYF. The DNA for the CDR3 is TGTGCCACCAGTGGTGACATCGTGAACGAGCAGTACTTC.

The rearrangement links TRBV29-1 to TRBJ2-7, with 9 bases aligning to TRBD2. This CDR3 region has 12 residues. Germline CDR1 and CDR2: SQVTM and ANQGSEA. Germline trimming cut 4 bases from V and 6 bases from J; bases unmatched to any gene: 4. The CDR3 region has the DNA TGCAGCGTTGCGGGACTAGCCGGCGAGCAGTACTTC. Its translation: CSVAGLAGEQYF.

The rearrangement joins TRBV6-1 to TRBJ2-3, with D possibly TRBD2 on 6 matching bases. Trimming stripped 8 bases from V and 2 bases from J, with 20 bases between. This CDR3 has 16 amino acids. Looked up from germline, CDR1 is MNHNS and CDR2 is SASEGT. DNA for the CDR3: TGTGCCAGCCGTGGTTCGGGCCGGGGGTACACAGATACGCAGTATTTT. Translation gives CASRGSGRGYTDTQYF.

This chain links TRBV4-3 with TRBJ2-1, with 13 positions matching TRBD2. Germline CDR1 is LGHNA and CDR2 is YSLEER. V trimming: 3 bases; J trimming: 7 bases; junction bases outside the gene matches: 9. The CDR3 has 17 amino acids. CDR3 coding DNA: TGCGCCAGCAGCCATGGACTGCGGACTAGCGGGGGAAATGAGCAGTTCTTC. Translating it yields CASSHGLRTSGGNEQFF.

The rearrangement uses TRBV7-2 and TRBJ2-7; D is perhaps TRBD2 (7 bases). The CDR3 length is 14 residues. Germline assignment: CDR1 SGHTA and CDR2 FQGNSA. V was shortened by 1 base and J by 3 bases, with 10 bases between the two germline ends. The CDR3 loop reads CASSLGGGLYEQYF. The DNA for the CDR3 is TGTGCCAGCAGCTTAGGCGGGGGCCTCTACGAGCAGTACTTC.

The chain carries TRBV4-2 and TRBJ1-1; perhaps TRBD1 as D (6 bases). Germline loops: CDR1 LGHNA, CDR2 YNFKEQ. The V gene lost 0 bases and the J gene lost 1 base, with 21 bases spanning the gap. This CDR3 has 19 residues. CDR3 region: CASSQEGVVRGSANTEAFF. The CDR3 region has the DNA TGTGCCAGCAGCCAAGAGGGGGTGGTGAGGGGGAGTGCGAACACTGAAGCTTTCTTT.

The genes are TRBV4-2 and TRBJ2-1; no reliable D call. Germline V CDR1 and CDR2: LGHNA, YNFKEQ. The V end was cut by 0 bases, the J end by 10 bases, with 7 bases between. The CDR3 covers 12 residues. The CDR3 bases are TGTGCCAGCAGCCAAGACACCCAGGAGCAGTTCTTC. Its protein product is CASSQDTQEQFF.

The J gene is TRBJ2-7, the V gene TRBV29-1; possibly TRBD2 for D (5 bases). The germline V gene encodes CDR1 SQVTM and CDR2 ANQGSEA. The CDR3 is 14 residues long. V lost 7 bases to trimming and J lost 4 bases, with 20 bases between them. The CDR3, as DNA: TGCAGCGCACTTAACCCGGGATCCAAATACGAGCAGTACTTC. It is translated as CSALNPGSKYEQYF.

Here the CDR3 DNA reads TGTGCCAGCAGCTTGGTCAGGGTCGGGGAGACCCAGTACTTC. Translated, it gives CASSLVRVGETQYF. V usage is TRBV11-3 and J usage is TRBJ2-5; a weak D match, TRBD1 (5 bases). V gave up 3 bases and J gave up 5 bases, with 13 bases separating them. The CDR3 length is 14 residues. Germline V gene sequence: CDR1 SGHNT, CDR2 YENEEA.

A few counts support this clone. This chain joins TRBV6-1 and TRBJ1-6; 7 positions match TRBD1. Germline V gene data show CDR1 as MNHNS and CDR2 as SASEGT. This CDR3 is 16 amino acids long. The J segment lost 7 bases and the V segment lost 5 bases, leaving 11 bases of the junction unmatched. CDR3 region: CASSKGTASLNSPLHF. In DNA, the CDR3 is TGTGCCAGCAGTAAAGGGACAGCATCTCTCAATTCACCCCTCCACTTT.

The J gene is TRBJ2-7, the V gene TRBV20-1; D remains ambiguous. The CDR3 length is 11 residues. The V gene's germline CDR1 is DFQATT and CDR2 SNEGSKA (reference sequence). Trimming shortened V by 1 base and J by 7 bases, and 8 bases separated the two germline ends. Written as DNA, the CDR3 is TGCAGTGCTAGAGGAGGAGAAGAGCAGTACTTC. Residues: CSARGGEEQYF.

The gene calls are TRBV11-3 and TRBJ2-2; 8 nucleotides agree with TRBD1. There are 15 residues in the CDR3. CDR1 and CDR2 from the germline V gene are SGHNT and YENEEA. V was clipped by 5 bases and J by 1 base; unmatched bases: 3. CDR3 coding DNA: TGTGCCAGCAGCGACAGGGGACTGAACACCGGGGAGCTGTTTTTT. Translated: CASSDRGLNTGELFF.

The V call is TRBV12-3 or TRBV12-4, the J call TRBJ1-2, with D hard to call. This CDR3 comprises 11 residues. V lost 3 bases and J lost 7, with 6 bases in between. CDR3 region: CASSFYGGYTF. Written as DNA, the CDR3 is TGTGCCAGCAGTTTCTACGGTGGCTACACCTTC.

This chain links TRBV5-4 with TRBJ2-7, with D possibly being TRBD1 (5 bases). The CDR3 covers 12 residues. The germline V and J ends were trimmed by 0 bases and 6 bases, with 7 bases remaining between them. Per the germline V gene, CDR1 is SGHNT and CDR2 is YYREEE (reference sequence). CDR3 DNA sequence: TGTGCCAGCAGCTTGGCAGGGCGCGAGCAGTACTTC. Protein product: CASSLAGREQYF.